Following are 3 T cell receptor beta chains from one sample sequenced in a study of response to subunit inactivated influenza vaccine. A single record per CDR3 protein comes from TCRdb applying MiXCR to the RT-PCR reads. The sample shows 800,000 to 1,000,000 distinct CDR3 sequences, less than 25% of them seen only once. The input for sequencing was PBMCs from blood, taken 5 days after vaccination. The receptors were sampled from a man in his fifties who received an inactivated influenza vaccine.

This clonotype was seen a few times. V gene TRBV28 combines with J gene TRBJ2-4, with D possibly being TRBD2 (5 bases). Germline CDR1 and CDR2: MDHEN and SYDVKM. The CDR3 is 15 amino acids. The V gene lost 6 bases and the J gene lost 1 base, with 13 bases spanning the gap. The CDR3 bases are TGTGCCAGCAGGGCCGTCGGGGTCGCCAAAAACATTCAGTACTTC. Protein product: CASRAVGVAKNIQYF.

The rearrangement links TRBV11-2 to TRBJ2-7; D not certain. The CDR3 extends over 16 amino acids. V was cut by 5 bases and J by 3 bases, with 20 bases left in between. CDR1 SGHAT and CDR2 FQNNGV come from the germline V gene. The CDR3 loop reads CASSPTPGFINYEQYF. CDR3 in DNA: TGTGCCAGCAGCCCCACCCCAGGATTCATTAACTACGAGCAGTACTTC.

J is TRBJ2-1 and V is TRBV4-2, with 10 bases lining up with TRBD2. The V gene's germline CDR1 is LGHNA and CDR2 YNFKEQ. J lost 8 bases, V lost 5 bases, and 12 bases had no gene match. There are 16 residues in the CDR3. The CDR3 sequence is CASSTWTSGAGDEQFF. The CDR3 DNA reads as TGTGCCAGCAGCACTTGGACTAGCGGCGCTGGGGATGAGCAGTTCTTC.